This T cell receptor (beta chain) was profiled in a study of blood T cell repertoires in COVID-19. CDR1 and CDR2 (germline): LNHDA, SQIVND (reference sequence). V lost 5 bases and J lost 6, with 20 bases in between. This CDR3 region has 16 residues. Authors' data handling: The authors estimated nucleated cell counts from reference gene primer amplification. Method: immunoSEQ multiplex PCR; TCRdb's copy keeps in-frame clones and lacks some. For V, J and clone size, that table is used; D and trimming come from the DNA. This table has about 160,000 clones, 70% to 80% appearing once. Patients in Seattle were enrolled during active infection, then followed longitudinally.

The rearrangement links TRBV19 to TRBJ2-1; tentative D call: TRBD1 (6 bases). Sequencing used peripheral blood. The clonotype originates from a woman aged 60-75 years with COVID-19, enrolled during active disease. The CDR3 is CASSQWAGQSRNEQFF. In DNA, the CDR3 is TGTGCCAGTAGTCAATGGGCAGGACAGAGCCGCAATGAGCAGTTCTTC. Combining the CDR3 with reference TRBV19 and TRBJ2-1 gives the whole variable domain DGGITQSPKYLFRKEGQNVTLSCEQNLNHDAMYWYRQDPGQGLRLIYYSQIVNDFQKGDIAEGYSVSREKKESFPLTVTSAQKNPTAFYLCASSQWAGQSRNEQFFGPGTRLTVL.